This record looks at one T cell receptor beta chain sequence and its context. Its antigen is currently unknown. Germline V gene lookup returns CDR1 ENHRY and CDR2 SYGVKD. CDR3 length: 14 amino acids. V trimming: 6 bases; J trimming: 6 bases; junction bases outside the gene matches: 7. The time point is: newly diagnosed GD, antithyroid drugs for less than 3 months. PBMC-extracted RNA yielded the TCR library. This entry is derived from a study of regulatory T cells in long-lasting Graves disease. Study-wide findings and caveats: Newly diagnosed disease favored TRBV20-1 and TRBJ2-1 over persistent disease.

Through Arm-PCR of CDR3 regions and iRepertoire HTBI primers, TCR beta libraries were built. TCRdb analysed the multiplex PCR reads with MiXCR anew, one entry per CDR3 protein. The repertoire holds approximately 540,000 distinct CDR3 sequences, with more than 10% as singletons. The same data also contributed to another study, on T cells in Graves' hyperthyroidism and ophthalmopathy.

Sequenced here: peripheral blood mononuclear cells (PBMCs), sampled at new diagnosis, from a patient treated with antithyroid drugs. The receptor was derived from a young woman with Graves disease. The chain uses TRBV10-3 and TRBJ2-7; 11 bases align to TRBD1. The CDR3 spells CAISSPGQGVEQYF. DNA of the CDR3: TGTGCCATCAGCTCCCCGGGACAGGGGGTCGAGCAGTACTTC.